Sequencing of this TCR beta chain was carried out in a study of T cell responses to AZD1222 COVID-19 vaccine. A note on this clone: The target antigen is unknown.

Study conclusions and caveats: Compared with day 0, the breadth and depth of the Spike-specific TCR repertoire rose significantly after two doses of AZD1222. Targeting of unmutated variant regions was reportedly seen in nearly half of spike-specific TCRs.

Unmatched junction bases numbered 9, after V lost 7 bases and J lost 4 bases. The CDR3 contains 14 residues. Per the germline V gene, CDR1 is GTSNPN and CDR2 is SVGIG (reference sequence). Data came from immunoSEQ multiplex PCR; TCRdb stores just in-frame clones and leaves some out. The sample lists approximately 80,000 clones, roughly 90% seen once, with about 23% in the top ten. The gene calls are TRBV30 and TRBJ1-1; 10 nucleotides align to TRBD1. This clonotype was sampled from an adult in good health. This specimen consisted of peripheral blood, obtained on day 0 of AZD1222 vaccination. CDR3 nucleotide sequence: TGTGCCTCCCCCCGCGGACAGGGGGGCACTGAAGCTTTCTTT. This encodes CASPRGQGGTEAFF.